The 5 T cell receptor beta chains reported below all come from one sample, sequenced in a study of Tregs in tolerant kidney transplant recipients (dated by TCRdb to the late 2010s). To prepare the library, the immunoSEQ multiplex PCR assay was applied. This is the immuneACCESS table as TCRdb keeps it, with only in-frame sequences that have V and J called. A part of the clones is gone; compared with another copy, unresolved V genes explain less than half, and the rest is unexplained. The sample table lists some 68,000 clones, less than 90% of them with a count of one. About 4.7% of the sample belongs to the ten largest clones. Sequenced input: CD4+ T cells from blood. These receptors all come from a human donor in good health.

The V and J genes are TRBV25-1 and TRBJ1-2, with D unresolved. CDR1 is MGHDK, CDR2 SYGVNS, per germline. Trimming removed 3 bases from V and 3 bases from J, with 11 bases in between. This CDR3 region has 14 residues. This chain's CDR3 is CASSDISPHYGYTF. CDR3 nucleotides: TGTGCCAGCAGTGATATCAGTCCCCACTATGGCTACACCTTC.

The CDR3 region is CAVSGQGVMRNQPQHF. DNA for the CDR3: TGTGCCGTTTCCGGACAGGGGGTAATGAGGAATCAGCCCCAGCATTTT. The gene calls are TRBV28 and TRBJ1-5; 10 positions match TRBD1. Germline values: CDR1 MDHEN, CDR2 SYDVKM. J gave up 4 bases and V 11 bases, and 14 bases lay outside the gene matches. This CDR3 has 16 amino acids.

V is TRBV5-1 and J is TRBJ2-2, with TRBD1 matching over 10 bases. Trimming took 2 bases from V and 0 from J; bases not matched to a gene: 13. Germline values: CDR1 SGHRS, CDR2 YFSETQ. The CDR3 extends over 20 amino acids. For the CDR3, the DNA is TGCGCCAGCAGCTTTTTCTTTGGGGGACAGGGGTCACCGAACACCGGGGAGCTGTTTTTT. This sequence encodes CASSFFFGGQGSPNTGELFF.

This chain joins TRBV29-1 and TRBJ1-2, with a weak D call TRBD1 (6 bases). Looked up from germline, CDR1 is SQVTM and CDR2 is ANQGSEA. The CDR3 loop spans 13 amino acids. V gave up 5 bases and J gave up 0 bases, with 10 bases separating them. The CDR3 spells CSVRTAANYGYTF. As DNA, the CDR3 is TGCAGCGTTAGGACAGCTGCTAACTATGGCTACACCTTC.

The rearrangement joins TRBV7-8 to TRBJ2-2, with D unresolved. CDR3 size: 18 residues. Germline V gene lookup returns CDR1 SGHVS and CDR2 FQNEAQ. Deletions cut 7 bases from V and 0 bases from J, with 21 bases between. CDR3 amino acids: CASIIYLPSQANTGELFF. DNA for the CDR3: TGTGCCAGCATCATATACCTACCGTCCCAAGCGAACACCGGGGAGCTGTTTTTT.